Listed below are T cell receptor beta chains from one sample, sequenced in a study of T cell responses to AZD1222 COVID-19 vaccine. Clones were read by immunoSEQ multiplex PCR, and TCRdb kept only the in-frame ones, dropping some. The sample lists more than 150,000 clones, 92% occurring once. The specimen was peripheral blood, collected on day 0 of AZD1222 vaccination. All receptors derive from an adult in good health. The CDR3 runs from the conserved cysteine through the conserved F or W. The D gene is left open where the match is weak. A row's size may be missing; if present it is once, few, many or a size class.

D gene: NA; J gene: TRBJ2-4; V gene: TRBV14; clone size: NA; CDR3 DNA: TGTGCCAGCAGCCAAGCCCGGACGGCAAAAAACATTCAGTACTTC; CDR3 protein: CASSQARTAKNIQYF
D gene: NA; J gene: TRBJ1-2; V gene: TRBV12-3/TRBV12-4; clone size: NA; CDR3 DNA: TGTGCCAGCAGCGGGGTGGAGGGTGGCTACACCTTC; CDR3 protein: CASSGVEGGYTF
D gene: TRBD1; J gene: TRBJ2-3; V gene: TRBV24-1; clone size: NA; CDR3 DNA: TGTGCCACCAGTGATTTTACAGGGGGCGGAGATACGCAGTATTTT; CDR3 protein: CATSDFTGGGDTQYF
D gene: TRBD2; J gene: TRBJ2-5; V gene: TRBV7-2; clone size: NA; CDR3 DNA: TGTGCCAGCAGCTTCCGAGGGCGGGAGGGCCCACGTGGGACCCAGTACTTC; CDR3 protein: CASSFRGREGPRGTQYF
D gene: NA; J gene: TRBJ1-1; V gene: TRBV3-1/TRBV3-2; clone size: NA; CDR3 DNA: TGTGCCAGCAGCCCACAACCGGGGGCGAACACTGAAGCTTTCTTT; CDR3 protein: CASSPQPGANTEAFF
D gene: NA; J gene: TRBJ2-7; V gene: TRBV28; clone size: NA; CDR3 DNA: TGTGCCAGCAGTCCGAACCGGGACACCTACGAGCAGTACTTC; CDR3 protein: CASSPNRDTYEQYF
D gene: NA; J gene: TRBJ2-7; V gene: TRBV28; clone size: NA; CDR3 DNA: TGTGCCAGCAAACGGGACACTTCCTACGAGCAGTACTTC; CDR3 protein: CASKRDTSYEQYF
D gene: NA; J gene: TRBJ1-2; V gene: TRBV11-2; clone size: NA; CDR3 DNA: TGTGCCAGCAGCTTAGGCGGCGGGAAGGGCTACACCTTC; CDR3 protein: CASSLGGGKGYTF
D gene: NA; J gene: TRBJ2-3; V gene: TRBV9; clone size: NA; CDR3 DNA: TGTGCCAGCAGCGGCGAAGGTGTCGGAGTACACACAGATACGCAGTATTTT; CDR3 protein: CASSGEGVGVHTDTQYF
D gene: NA; J gene: TRBJ1-1; V gene: TRBV5-1; clone size: NA; CDR3 DNA: TGCGCCAGCAGCTTGGAGGGGTCTGAAGCTTTCTTT; CDR3 protein: CASSLEGSEAFF
D gene: TRBD1; J gene: TRBJ1-4; V gene: TRBV30; clone size: NA; CDR3 DNA: TGTGCCTCCCAGAAACACGGACAGGCTGAAAAACTGTTTTTT; CDR3 protein: CASQKHGQAEKLFF
D gene: NA; J gene: TRBJ1-1; V gene: TRBV19; clone size: NA; CDR3 DNA: TGTGCCAGTAGTCCCTTGCTGCTGAACACTGAAGCTTTCTTT; CDR3 protein: CASSPLLLNTEAFF
D gene: TRBD1; J gene: TRBJ2-2; V gene: TRBV13; clone size: few; CDR3 DNA: TGTGCCAGCAGCCCCGGACAGGGCCCAACCGGGGAGCTGTTTTTT; CDR3 protein: CASSPGQGPTGELFF
D gene: NA; J gene: TRBJ2-1; V gene: TRBV4-2; clone size: NA; CDR3 DNA: TGTGCCAGCAGCCAAGATATGCGGGGGCTCTACAATGAGCAGTTCTTC; CDR3 protein: CASSQDMRGLYNEQFF
D gene: TRBD1; J gene: TRBJ1-1; V gene: TRBV11-1; clone size: NA; CDR3 DNA: TGTGCCAGCAGCTCAGGACAGGGGGACACTGAAGCTTTCTTT; CDR3 protein: CASSSGQGDTEAFF
D gene: NA; J gene: TRBJ1-5; V gene: TRBV19; clone size: NA; CDR3 DNA: TGTGCCAGTAGTATAGGAGGGGGGATCAATCAGCCCCAGCATTTT; CDR3 protein: CASSIGGGINQPQHF
D gene: NA; J gene: TRBJ1-2; V gene: TRBV6-5; clone size: NA; CDR3 DNA: TGTGCCAGCAGTTCCCGACGGACAACTAACTATGGCTACACCTTC; CDR3 protein: CASSSRRTTNYGYTF
D gene: TRBD1; J gene: TRBJ2-3; V gene: TRBV18; clone size: NA; CDR3 DNA: TGTGCCAGCTCACGACCCCGACAGGGGTTCACAGATACGCAGTATTTT; CDR3 protein: CASSRPRQGFTDTQYF
D gene: NA; J gene: TRBJ1-2; V gene: TRBV7-9; clone size: NA; CDR3 DNA: TGTGCCAGCAGCTTAGGAGTAGTTCTCTATGGCTACACCTTC; CDR3 protein: CASSLGVVLYGYTF
D gene: NA; J gene: TRBJ1-4; V gene: TRBV10-3; clone size: NA; CDR3 DNA: TGTGCCATCAGATCCGATAGTAATGAAGGAAAACTGTTTTTT; CDR3 protein: CAIRSDSNEGKLFF
D gene: TRBD1; J gene: TRBJ1-2; V gene: TRBV28; clone size: NA; CDR3 DNA: TGTGCCAGCACCCCGATCCCAGGGGGCGGCTATGGCTACACCTTC; CDR3 protein: CASTPIPGGGYGYTF
D gene: TRBD1; J gene: TRBJ1-5; V gene: TRBV4-2; clone size: NA; CDR3 DNA: TGTGCCAGCAGCCCCAATAGACAGGGCGGCAATCAGCCCCAGCATTTT; CDR3 protein: CASSPNRQGGNQPQHF
D gene: TRBD1; J gene: TRBJ1-2; V gene: TRBV24-1; clone size: NA; CDR3 DNA: TGTGCCACCTCCCAGGGGGCCAGGTCCTATGGCTACACCTTC; CDR3 protein: CATSQGARSYGYTF
D gene: NA; J gene: TRBJ2-5; V gene: TRBV2; clone size: NA; CDR3 DNA: TGTGCCAGCAGTGAACTGGACAGCACCCAAGAGACCCAGTACTTC; CDR3 protein: CASSELDSTQETQYF
D gene: NA; J gene: TRBJ1-5; V gene: TRBV7-2; clone size: NA; CDR3 DNA: TGTGCCAGCAGCTTTTGGAATAGCAATCAGCCCCAGCATTTT; CDR3 protein: CASSFWNSNQPQHF
D gene: TRBD1; J gene: TRBJ1-1; V gene: TRBV11-3; clone size: NA; CDR3 DNA: TGTGCCAGCAGCCAGGACAGGGGCGCTGAAGCTTTCTTT; CDR3 protein: CASSQDRGAEAFF
D gene: NA; J gene: TRBJ2-1; V gene: TRBV9; clone size: NA; CDR3 DNA: TGTGCCAGCAGCGTCAGGGAAAATGAGCAGTTCTTC; CDR3 protein: CASSVRENEQFF
D gene: TRBD2; J gene: TRBJ2-1; V gene: TRBV14; clone size: NA; CDR3 DNA: TGTGCCAGCCTACTAGCGGGAGACAATGAGCAGTTCTTC; CDR3 protein: CASLLAGDNEQFF
D gene: NA; J gene: TRBJ2-2; V gene: TRBV5-5; clone size: NA; CDR3 DNA: TGTGCCAGCAGCTTTAGCTTAGCGCGCAACACCGGGGAGCTGTTTTTT; CDR3 protein: CASSFSLARNTGELFF
D gene: TRBD1; J gene: TRBJ2-1; V gene: TRBV7-2; clone size: few; CDR3 DNA: TGTGCCAGCAGCTTCGACAGGGGTGGAATGAATGAGCAGTTCTTC; CDR3 protein: CASSFDRGGMNEQFF
D gene: NA; J gene: TRBJ1-5; V gene: TRBV19; clone size: NA; CDR3 DNA: TGTGCCAGTAGTATAGGGGAACGGGGTGGGTCAGCCCAGCATTTT; CDR3 protein: CASSIGERGGSAQHF
D gene: TRBD2; J gene: TRBJ2-1; V gene: TRBV19; clone size: NA; CDR3 DNA: TGTGCCAGTAGTCCGGGGCTAGCGGGCCCCTACAATGAGCAGTTCTTC; CDR3 protein: CASSPGLAGPYNEQFF
D gene: TRBD1; J gene: TRBJ1-2; V gene: TRBV30; clone size: NA; CDR3 DNA: TGTGCCTGGGACGCCGGACAGGGGCTCGATGGCTACACCTTC; CDR3 protein: CAWDAGQGLDGYTF
D gene: NA; J gene: TRBJ1-1; V gene: TRBV5-6; clone size: once; CDR3 DNA: TGTGCCAGCAGCTTGGACAGAATGAACACTGAAGCTTTCTTT; CDR3 protein: CASSLDRMNTEAFF
D gene: NA; J gene: TRBJ1-1; V gene: TRBV3-1/TRBV3-2; clone size: NA; CDR3 DNA: TGTGCCAGCAGCCCCCTCGGCACTGAAGCTTTCTTT; CDR3 protein: CASSPLGTEAFF
D gene: NA; J gene: TRBJ1-1; V gene: TRBV6-5; clone size: NA; CDR3 DNA: TGTGCCAGCAGTTCGTTACACAGGCAGAACACTGAAGCTTTCTTT; CDR3 protein: CASSSLHRQNTEAFF
D gene: NA; J gene: TRBJ2-1; V gene: TRBV19; clone size: NA; CDR3 DNA: TGTGCCAGTAGTCTCTCCGGGACTTCCTACAATGAGCAGTTCTTC; CDR3 protein: CASSLSGTSYNEQFF
D gene: NA; J gene: TRBJ1-3; V gene: TRBV2; clone size: NA; CDR3 DNA: TGTGCCAGCAGTGAGGTGCCGCCCGTCTTTGGAAACACCATATATTTT; CDR3 protein: CASSEVPPVFGNTIYF
D gene: NA; J gene: TRBJ1-1; V gene: TRBV28; clone size: NA; CDR3 DNA: TGTGCCAGCAGTTTCCGGGGACCTCTAAAAGCTGAAGCTTTCTTT; CDR3 protein: CASSFRGPLKAEAFF
D gene: TRBD1; J gene: TRBJ2-1; V gene: TRBV27; clone size: once; CDR3 DNA: TGTGCCAGCAGCCCACCCCGTGACAGGGGTCTCTATGAGCAGTTCTTC; CDR3 protein: CASSPPRDRGLYEQFF
D gene: NA; J gene: TRBJ1-2; V gene: TRBV27; clone size: NA; CDR3 DNA: TGTGCCAGCAGTACCGACCTGCGAGGTGGCTACACCTTC; CDR3 protein: CASSTDLRGGYTF
D gene: NA; J gene: TRBJ2-2; V gene: TRBV25-1; clone size: NA; CDR3 DNA: TGTGCCAGCAACCCTGACTCGTTCACCGGGGAGCTGTTTTTT; CDR3 protein: CASNPDSFTGELFF
D gene: NA; J gene: TRBJ1-1; V gene: TRBV7-6; clone size: NA; CDR3 DNA: TGTGCCAGCAGCCCAGGTTATGGGGGGGCAAGGACTGAAGCTTTCTTT; CDR3 protein: CASSPGYGGARTEAFF
D gene: TRBD2; J gene: TRBJ2-7; V gene: TRBV5-8; clone size: few; CDR3 DNA: TGTGCCAGCAGCTTGGCACTAGCGGGAGGAGGCGAGCAGTACTTC; CDR3 protein: CASSLALAGGGEQYF
D gene: NA; J gene: TRBJ2-4; V gene: TRBV28; clone size: NA; CDR3 DNA: TGTGCCAGCAGCAGTTTGAAACTTGCCAAAAACATTCAGTACTTC; CDR3 protein: CASSSLKLAKNIQYF
D gene: NA; J gene: TRBJ2-1; V gene: TRBV10-3; clone size: once; CDR3 DNA: TGTGCCATCATGGAAAACGACGGCAGACCGGGCTCCTACAATGAGCAGTTCTTC; CDR3 protein: CAIMENDGRPGSYNEQFF
D gene: TRBD2; J gene: TRBJ2-1; V gene: TRBV5-4; clone size: few; CDR3 DNA: TGTGCCAGCAGCTCTAGCGGGGGGGCGGTATACAATGAGCAGTTCTTC; CDR3 protein: CASSSSGGAVYNEQFF
D gene: NA; J gene: TRBJ1-1; V gene: TRBV4-1; clone size: NA; CDR3 DNA: TGCGCCAGCAGCCAAGCGTCGGCCCAGTTTAGGAACACTGAAGCTTTCTTT; CDR3 protein: CASSQASAQFRNTEAFF
D gene: NA; J gene: TRBJ2-2; V gene: TRBV10-3; clone size: NA; CDR3 DNA: TGTGCCATCAGTGGGACGGTTTCTACGGGGAACACCGGGGAGCTGTTTTTT; CDR3 protein: CAISGTVSTGNTGELFF
D gene: TRBD1; J gene: TRBJ1-6; V gene: TRBV6-5; clone size: NA; CDR3 DNA: TGTGCCAGCAGTCGAGGGGACAGGGGCAATTCACCCCTCCACTTT; CDR3 protein: CASSRGDRGNSPLHF
D gene: NA; J gene: TRBJ2-6; V gene: TRBV28; clone size: NA; CDR3 DNA: TGTGCCAGCAGTTTTTCGTCTGGGGCCAACGTCCTGACTTTC; CDR3 protein: CASSFSSGANVLTF
D gene: NA; J gene: TRBJ1-1; V gene: TRBV27; clone size: NA; CDR3 DNA: TGTGCCAGCAGTTTATCGGGGGGAGGGGCTGAAGCTTTCTTT; CDR3 protein: CASSLSGGGAEAFF
D gene: NA; J gene: TRBJ1-4; V gene: TRBV7-9; clone size: few; CDR3 DNA: TGTGCCAGCAGCTCCCAGGGAGGAGGGGCTGAAAAACTGTTTTTT; CDR3 protein: CASSSQGGGAEKLFF
D gene: NA; J gene: TRBJ1-1; V gene: TRBV7-2; clone size: NA; CDR3 DNA: TGTGCCAGCAGCTTTCTAGGCACTGAAGCTTTCTTT; CDR3 protein: CASSFLGTEAFF
D gene: TRBD1; J gene: TRBJ1-2; V gene: TRBV28; clone size: NA; CDR3 DNA: TGTGCCAGCAGTTTTAGAGACAGGGGGCTCTTAGCTAACTATGGCTACACCTTC; CDR3 protein: CASSFRDRGLLANYGYTF